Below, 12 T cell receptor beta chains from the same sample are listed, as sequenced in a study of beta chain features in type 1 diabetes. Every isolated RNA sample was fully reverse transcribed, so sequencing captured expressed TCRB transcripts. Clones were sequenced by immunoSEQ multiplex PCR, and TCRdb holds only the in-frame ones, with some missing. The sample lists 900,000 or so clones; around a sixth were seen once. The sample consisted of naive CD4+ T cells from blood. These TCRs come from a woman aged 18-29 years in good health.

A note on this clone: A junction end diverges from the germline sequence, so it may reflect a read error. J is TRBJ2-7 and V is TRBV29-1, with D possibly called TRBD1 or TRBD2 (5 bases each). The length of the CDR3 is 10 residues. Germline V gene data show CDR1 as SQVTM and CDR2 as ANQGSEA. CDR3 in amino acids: CSVTGPHPPF. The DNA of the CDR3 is TGCAGCGTGACGGGACCTCACCCCCCTTTC.

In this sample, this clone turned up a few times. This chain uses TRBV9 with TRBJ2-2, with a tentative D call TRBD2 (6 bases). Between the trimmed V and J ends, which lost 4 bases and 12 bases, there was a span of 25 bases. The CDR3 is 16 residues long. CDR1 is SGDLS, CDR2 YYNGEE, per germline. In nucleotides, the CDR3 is TGTGCCAGCAGCCCTCTCGGGCGGGGCGGCGTGGGGAAGCTGTTTTTT. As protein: CASSPLGRGGVGKLFF. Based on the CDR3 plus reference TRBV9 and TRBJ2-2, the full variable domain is DSGVTQTPKHLITATGQRVTLRCSPRSGDLSVYWYQQSLDQGLQFLIQYYNGEERAKGNILERFSAQQFPDLHSELNLSSLELGDSALYFCASSPLGRGGVGKLFFGEGSRLTVL.

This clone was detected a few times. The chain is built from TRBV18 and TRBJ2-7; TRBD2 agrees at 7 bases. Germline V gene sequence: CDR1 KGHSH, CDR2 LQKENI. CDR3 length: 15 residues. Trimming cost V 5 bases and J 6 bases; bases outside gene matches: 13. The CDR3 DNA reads TGTGCCAGCTCATTGAACAGCGGGGCACCCCTCGAGCAGTACTTC. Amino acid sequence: CASSLNSGAPLEQYF.

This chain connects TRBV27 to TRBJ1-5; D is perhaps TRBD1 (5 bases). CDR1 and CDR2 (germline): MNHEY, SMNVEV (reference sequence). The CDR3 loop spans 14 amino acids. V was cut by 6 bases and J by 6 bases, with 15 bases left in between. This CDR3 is CASSARAYTQPQHF. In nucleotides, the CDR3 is TGTGCCAGCAGCGCCAGGGCTTACACTCAGCCCCAGCATTTT.

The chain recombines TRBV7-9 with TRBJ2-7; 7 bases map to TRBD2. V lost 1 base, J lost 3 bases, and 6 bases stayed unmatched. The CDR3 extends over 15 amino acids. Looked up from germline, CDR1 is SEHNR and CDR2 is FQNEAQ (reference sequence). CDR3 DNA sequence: TGTGCCAGCAGCTTAGAGGGAGGGCAGCGCTACGAGCAGTACTTC. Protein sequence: CASSLEGGQRYEQYF.

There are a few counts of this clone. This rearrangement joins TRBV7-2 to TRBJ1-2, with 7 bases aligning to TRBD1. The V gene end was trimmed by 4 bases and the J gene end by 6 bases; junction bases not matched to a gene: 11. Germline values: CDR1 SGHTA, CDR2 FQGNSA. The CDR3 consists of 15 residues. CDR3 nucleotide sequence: TGTGCCAGCAGCTCCTTCACAGGGGCCGCCCATGGCTACACCTTC. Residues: CASSSFTGAAHGYTF. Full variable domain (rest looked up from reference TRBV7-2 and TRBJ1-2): GAGVSQSPSNKVTEKGKDVELRCDPISGHTALYWYRQSLGQGLEFLIYFQGNSAPDKSGLPSDRFSAERTGGSVSTLTIQRTQQEDSAVYLCASSSFTGAAHGYTFGSGTRLTVV.

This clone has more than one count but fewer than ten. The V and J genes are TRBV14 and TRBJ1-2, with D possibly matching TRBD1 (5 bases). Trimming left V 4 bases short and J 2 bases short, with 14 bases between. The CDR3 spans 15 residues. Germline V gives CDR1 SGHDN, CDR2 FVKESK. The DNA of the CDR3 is TGTGCCAGCAGCCTGGGTTTGGGGGGAAACTATGGCTACACCTTC. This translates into CASSLGLGGNYGYTF.

CDR3 nucleotide sequence: TGTGCCAGCAGCCGGAGGGGGACAGATACGCAGTATTTT. Translating gives CASSRRGTDTQYF. The rearrangement uses TRBV5-4 and TRBJ2-3; D could derive from TRBD1 or TRBD2 (6 bases each). This CDR3 has 13 residues. Trimming took off 4 bases at V and 3 bases at J, with 9 bases between the two ends. The germline V gene encodes CDR1 SGHNT and CDR2 YYREEE (reference sequence).

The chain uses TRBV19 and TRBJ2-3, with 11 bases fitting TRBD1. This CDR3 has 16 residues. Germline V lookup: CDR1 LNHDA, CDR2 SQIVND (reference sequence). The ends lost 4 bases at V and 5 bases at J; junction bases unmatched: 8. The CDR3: CASSNPGQGARDTQYF. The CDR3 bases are TGTGCCAGTAGTAATCCAGGACAGGGGGCGAGAGATACGCAGTATTTT.

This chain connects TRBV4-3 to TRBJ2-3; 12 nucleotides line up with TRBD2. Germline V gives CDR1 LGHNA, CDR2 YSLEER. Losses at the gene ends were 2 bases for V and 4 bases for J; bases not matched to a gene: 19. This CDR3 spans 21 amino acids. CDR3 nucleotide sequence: TGCGCCAGCAGCCAACTCGTGGCAGGGCGACTAGCGGGAGATAGCCCAGATACGCAGTATTTT. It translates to CASSQLVAGRLAGDSPDTQYF.

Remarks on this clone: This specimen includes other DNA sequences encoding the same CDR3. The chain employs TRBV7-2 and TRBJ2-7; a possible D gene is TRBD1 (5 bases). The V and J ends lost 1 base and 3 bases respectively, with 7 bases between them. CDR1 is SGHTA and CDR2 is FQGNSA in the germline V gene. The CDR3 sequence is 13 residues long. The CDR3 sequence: CASSLGGLYEQYF. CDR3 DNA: TGTGCCAGCAGCTTAGGGGGCCTCTACGAGCAGTACTTC.

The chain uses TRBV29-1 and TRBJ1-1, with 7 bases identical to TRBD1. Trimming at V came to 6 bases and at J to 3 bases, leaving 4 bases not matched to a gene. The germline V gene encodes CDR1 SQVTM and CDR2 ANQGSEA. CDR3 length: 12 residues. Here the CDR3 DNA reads TGCAGCGTGGCCGGGACAGACACTGAAGCTTTCTTT. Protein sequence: CSVAGTDTEAFF.